The 7 T cell receptor beta chains below all came from one sample that was sequenced in a study of shared clonotypes between healthy human individuals. Assay: immunoSEQ multiplex PCR; the TCRdb copy retains only in-frame clones and omits some. Of more than 400,000 clones listed, 90% to 96% are singletons. Material: naive CD4+ T cells sorted from blood. This sample's subset: CD45RA+ positively selected. These receptors all come from a woman in her 30s in good health.

The chain links TRBV28 to TRBJ2-3; 7 nucleotides match TRBD1. The CDR3 extends over 13 amino acids. The junction had 4 bases not matched to a gene; V was cut back by 4 bases and J by 6 bases. Germline CDR1 MDHEN, CDR2 SYDVKM. CDR3 DNA sequence: TGTGCCAGCAGTTCGTCGACAGGGGATACGCAGTATTTT. Translating gives CASSSSTGDTQYF.

This chain joins TRBV4-1 and TRBJ1-1, with no clear D. The CDR3 is 14 amino acids. CDR1 is MGHRA and CDR2 is YSYEKL in the germline V gene. V lost 1 base and J 4 bases, leaving 10 bases between the germline ends. Here the CDR3 reads CASSQAGGFTEAFF. The CDR3 coding sequence is TGCGCCAGCAGCCAAGCGGGAGGGTTCACTGAAGCTTTCTTT.

The chain is built from TRBV28 and TRBJ2-6; 13 bases line up with TRBD2. The CDR3 loop spans 19 amino acids. The J segment lost 0 bases and the V segment lost 3 bases, leaving 5 bases of the junction unmatched. CDR1 is MDHEN, CDR2 SYDVKM, per germline. This CDR3 is CASSFGLAGVNSGANVLTF. The CDR3 bases are TGTGCCAGCAGTTTCGGACTAGCGGGAGTCAACTCTGGGGCCAACGTCCTGACTTTC. Combining the CDR3 with reference TRBV28 and TRBJ2-6 gives the whole variable domain DVKVTQSSRYLVKRTGEKVFLECVQDMDHENMFWYRQDPGLGLRLIYFSYDVKMKEKGDIPEGYSVSREKKERFSLILESASTNQTSMYLCASSFGLAGVNSGANVLTFGAGSRLTVL.

The CDR3 sequence: CASSTRVAYEQYF. CDR3 DNA sequence: TGTGCCAGCAGCACCAGGGTGGCTTACGAGCAGTACTTC. The rearrangement links TRBV2 to TRBJ2-7; D perhaps matches TRBD1 (5 bases). The CDR3 covers 13 residues. Trimming removed 6 bases from V and 4 bases from J, with 13 bases in between. Germline CDR1 and CDR2: SNHLY and FYNNEI.

This sequence joins TRBV5-1 and TRBJ2-3; a weak D match, TRBD2 (5 bases). The CDR3 runs to 14 residues. V gave up 6 bases and J gave up 0 bases, with 11 bases separating them. CDR1 and CDR2 (germline): SGHRS, YFSETQ. The CDR3 nucleotides are TGCGCCAGCAAGTCGAGGGCTAGCACAGATACGCAGTATTTT. Amino acids: CASKSRASTDTQYF.

This clone was found a few times. The CDR3 loop reads CASSPTPNYGYTF. In DNA form, the CDR3 reads TGTGCCAGCAGTCCTACACCGAACTATGGCTACACCTTC. The gene calls are TRBV6-5 and TRBJ1-2; D remains unclear. CDR1 MNHEY and CDR2 SVGAGI come from the germline V gene. The CDR3 is made up of 13 amino acids. Trimming took 5 bases from V and 2 from J, leaving 9 bases between them.

The rearrangement uses TRBV2 and TRBJ2-2; no reliable D call. The germline gives CDR1 SNHLY, CDR2 FYNNEI. V lost 7 bases to trimming and J lost 3 bases, with 9 bases between them. The CDR3 has 13 amino acids. The DNA of the CDR3 is TGTGCCAGCATCGGTCAGGACACCGGGGAGCTGTTTTTT. Protein sequence: CASIGQDTGELFF.